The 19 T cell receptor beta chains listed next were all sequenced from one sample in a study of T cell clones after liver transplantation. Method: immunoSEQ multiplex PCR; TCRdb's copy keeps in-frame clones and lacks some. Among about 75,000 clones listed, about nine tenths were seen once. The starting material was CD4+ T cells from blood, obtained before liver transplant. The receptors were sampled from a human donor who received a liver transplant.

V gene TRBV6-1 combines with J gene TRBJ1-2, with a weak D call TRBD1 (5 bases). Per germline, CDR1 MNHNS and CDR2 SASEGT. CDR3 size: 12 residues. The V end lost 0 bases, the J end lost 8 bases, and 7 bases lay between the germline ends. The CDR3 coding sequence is TGTGCCAGCAGTGAAGCTGACAGAGGCTACACCTTC. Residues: CASSEADRGYTF.

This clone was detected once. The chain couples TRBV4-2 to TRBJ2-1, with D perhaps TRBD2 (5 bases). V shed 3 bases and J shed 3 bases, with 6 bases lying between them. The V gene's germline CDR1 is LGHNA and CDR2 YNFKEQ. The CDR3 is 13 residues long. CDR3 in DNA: TGTGCCAGCAGCCATCGGGACTACAATGAGCAGTTCTTC. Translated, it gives CASSHRDYNEQFF.

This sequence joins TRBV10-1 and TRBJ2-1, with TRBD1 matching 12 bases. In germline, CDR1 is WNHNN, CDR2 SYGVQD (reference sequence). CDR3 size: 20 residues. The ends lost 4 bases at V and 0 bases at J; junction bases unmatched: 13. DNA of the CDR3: TGCGCCAGCAGTGGGACGCCGGGACAGGGGGCCGCGAGCTCCTACAATGAGCAGTTCTTC. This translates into CASSGTPGQGAASSYNEQFF.

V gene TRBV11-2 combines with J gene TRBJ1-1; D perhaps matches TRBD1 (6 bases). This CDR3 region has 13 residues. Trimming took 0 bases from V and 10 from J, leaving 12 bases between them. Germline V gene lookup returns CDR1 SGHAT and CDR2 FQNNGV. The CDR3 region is CASSLDLQGRAFF. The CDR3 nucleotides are TGTGCCAGCAGCTTAGACTTACAGGGACGAGCTTTCTTT.

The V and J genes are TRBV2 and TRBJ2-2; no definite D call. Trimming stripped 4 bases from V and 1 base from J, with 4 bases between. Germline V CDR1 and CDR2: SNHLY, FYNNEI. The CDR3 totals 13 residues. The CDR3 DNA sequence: TGTGCCAGCAGTGTACAGAACACCGGGGAGCTGTTTTTT. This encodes CASSVQNTGELFF.

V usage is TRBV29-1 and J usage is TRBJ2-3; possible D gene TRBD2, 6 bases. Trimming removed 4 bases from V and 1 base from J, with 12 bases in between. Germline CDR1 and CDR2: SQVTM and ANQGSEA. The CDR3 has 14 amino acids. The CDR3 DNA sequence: TGCAGCGTTGTAACGGGAGTGGGCACAGATACGCAGTATTTT. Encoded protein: CSVVTGVGTDTQYF.

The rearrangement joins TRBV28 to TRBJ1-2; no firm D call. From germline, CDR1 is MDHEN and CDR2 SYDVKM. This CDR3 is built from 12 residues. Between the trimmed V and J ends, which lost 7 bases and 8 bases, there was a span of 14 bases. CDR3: CASNDPLLGYTF. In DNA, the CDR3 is TGTGCCAGCAATGACCCTCTTCTGGGCTACACCTTC.

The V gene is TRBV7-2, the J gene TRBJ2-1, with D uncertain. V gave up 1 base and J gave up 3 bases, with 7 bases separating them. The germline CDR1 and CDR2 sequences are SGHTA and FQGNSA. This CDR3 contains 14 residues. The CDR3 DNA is TGTGCCAGCAGCTTAGGATTCGGCTACAATGAGCAGTTCTTC. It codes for CASSLGFGYNEQFF.

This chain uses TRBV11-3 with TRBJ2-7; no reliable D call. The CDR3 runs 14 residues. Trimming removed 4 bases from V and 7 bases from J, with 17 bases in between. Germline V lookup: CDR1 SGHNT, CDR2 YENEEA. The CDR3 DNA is TGTGCCAGCAGCTGGACCGTGGGATCGGAGGAGCAGTACTTC. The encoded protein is CASSWTVGSEEQYF.

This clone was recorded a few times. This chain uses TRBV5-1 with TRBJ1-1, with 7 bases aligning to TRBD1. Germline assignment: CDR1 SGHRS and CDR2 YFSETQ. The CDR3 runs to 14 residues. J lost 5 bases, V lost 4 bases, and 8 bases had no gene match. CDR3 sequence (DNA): TGCGCCAGCAGCCCAACGGACAGGTTAACTGAAGCTTTCTTT. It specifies CASSPTDRLTEAFF. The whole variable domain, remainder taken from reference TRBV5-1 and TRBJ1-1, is KAGVTQTPRYLIKTRGQQVTLSCSPISGHRSVSWYQQTPGQGLQFLFEYFSETQRNKGNFPGRFSGRQFSNSRSEMNVSTLELGDSALYLCASSPTDRLTEAFFGQGTRLTVV.

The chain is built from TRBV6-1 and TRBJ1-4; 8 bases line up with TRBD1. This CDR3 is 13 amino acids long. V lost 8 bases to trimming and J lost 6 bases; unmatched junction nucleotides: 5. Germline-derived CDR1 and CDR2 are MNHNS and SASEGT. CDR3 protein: CASGRQGYEKLFF. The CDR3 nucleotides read TGTGCCAGCGGAAGACAGGGGTATGAAAAACTGTTTTTT.

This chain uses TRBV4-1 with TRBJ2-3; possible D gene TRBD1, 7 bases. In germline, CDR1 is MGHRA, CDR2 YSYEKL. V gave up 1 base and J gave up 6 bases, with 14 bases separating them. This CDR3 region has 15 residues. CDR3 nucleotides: TGCGCCAGCAGCCAAGGTCAGGGGGGATGGGATACGCAGTATTTT. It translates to CASSQGQGGWDTQYF.

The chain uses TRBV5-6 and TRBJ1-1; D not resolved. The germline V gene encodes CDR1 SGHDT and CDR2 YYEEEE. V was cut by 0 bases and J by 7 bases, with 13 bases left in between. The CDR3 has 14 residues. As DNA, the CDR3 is TGTGCCAGCAGCTTGGACTGGGCAGGCCTTGAAGCTTTCTTT. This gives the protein CASSLDWAGLEAFF.

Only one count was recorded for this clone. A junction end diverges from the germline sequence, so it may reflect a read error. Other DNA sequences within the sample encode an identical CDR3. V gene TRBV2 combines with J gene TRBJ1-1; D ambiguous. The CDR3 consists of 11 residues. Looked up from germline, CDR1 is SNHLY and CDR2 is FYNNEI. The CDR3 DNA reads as TGTGCCAGCAGTGCTGAAACTGAAGCCTTCTTT. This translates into CASSAETEAFF.

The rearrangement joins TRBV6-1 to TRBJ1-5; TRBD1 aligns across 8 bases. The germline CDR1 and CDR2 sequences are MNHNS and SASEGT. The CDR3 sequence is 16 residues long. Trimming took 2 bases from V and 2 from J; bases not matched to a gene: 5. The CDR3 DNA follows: TGTGCCAGCAGTGAACAGGGGGCGTTGGGCAATCAGCCCCAGCATTTT. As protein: CASSEQGALGNQPQHF.

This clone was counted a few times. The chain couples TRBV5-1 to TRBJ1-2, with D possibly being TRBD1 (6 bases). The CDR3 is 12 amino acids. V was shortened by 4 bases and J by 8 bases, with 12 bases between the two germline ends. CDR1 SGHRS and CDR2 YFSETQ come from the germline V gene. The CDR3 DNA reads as TGCGCCAGCAGCGACCAGGGGCGAGGCTACACCTTC. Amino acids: CASSDQGRGYTF.

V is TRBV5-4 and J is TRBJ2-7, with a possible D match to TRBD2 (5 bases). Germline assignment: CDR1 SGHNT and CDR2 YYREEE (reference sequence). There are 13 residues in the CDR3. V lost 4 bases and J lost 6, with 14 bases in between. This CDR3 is CASSPAKGAEQYF. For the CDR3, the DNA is TGTGCCAGCAGCCCCGCCAAGGGAGCCGAGCAGTACTTC.

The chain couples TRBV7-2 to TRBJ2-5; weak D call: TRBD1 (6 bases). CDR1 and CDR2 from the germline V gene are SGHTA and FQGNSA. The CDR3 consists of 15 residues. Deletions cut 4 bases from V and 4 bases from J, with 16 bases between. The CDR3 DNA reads TGTGCCAGCAGCTCCCCGACAGGTGGAGTAGAGACCCAGTACTTC. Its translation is CASSSPTGGVETQYF.

The CDR3 region is CASSVNYEQYF. CDR3 in DNA: TGTGCCAGCAGCGTGAACTACGAGCAGTACTTC. The chain uses TRBV28 and TRBJ2-7, with D uncertain. In germline, CDR1 is MDHEN, CDR2 SYDVKM. The CDR3 is made up of 11 amino acids. V was trimmed by 6 bases and J by 3 bases, leaving 6 bases between them.